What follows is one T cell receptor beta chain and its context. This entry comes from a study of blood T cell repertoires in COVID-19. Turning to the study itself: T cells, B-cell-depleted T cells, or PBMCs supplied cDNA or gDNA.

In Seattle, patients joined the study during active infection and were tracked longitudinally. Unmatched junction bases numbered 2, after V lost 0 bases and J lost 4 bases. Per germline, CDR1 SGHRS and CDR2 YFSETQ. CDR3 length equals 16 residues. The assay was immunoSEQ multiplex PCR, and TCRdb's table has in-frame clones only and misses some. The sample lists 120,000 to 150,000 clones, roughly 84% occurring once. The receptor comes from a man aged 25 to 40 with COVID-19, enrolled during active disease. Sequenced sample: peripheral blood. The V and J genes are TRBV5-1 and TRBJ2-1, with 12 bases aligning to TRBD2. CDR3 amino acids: CASSLGTSGAYNEQFF. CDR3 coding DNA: TGCGCCAGCAGCTTGGGGACTAGCGGGGCTTACAATGAGCAGTTCTTC.